This passage covers 19 T cell receptor beta chains from one sample sequenced in a study of Ad26.COV2.S vaccination and SARS-CoV-2 variants listed by TCRdb under 2021. Interpreted using the paper, the treatment or condition label stands for: about 20 received Ad26.COV2.S at low or high dose, single or two shots; roughly five received placebo; per-sample allocation not given. For vaccine and placebo recipients, the sequenced repertoires came from samples collected on day 63 after the first injection. The library was prepared using the immunoSEQ multiplex PCR assay. TCRdb provides this immuneACCESS table in a form limited to in-frame rearrangements. Some clones are lacking; in checked studies, under half of them reflect an unresolved V gene, and why the rest are absent is not known. This sample comprises about 440,000 clones, 87% of them detected only once. The top ten clones comprise roughly 13% of the sample.

The sequencing used peripheral blood, collected in a trial of Ad26.COV2.S vaccine versus placebo. These receptors were obtained from a person between 18 and 65 years old who received the Ad26.COV2.S COVID-19 vaccine or a placebo.

This rearrangement joins TRBV7-2 to TRBJ1-5; 8 positions match TRBD1. This CDR3 comprises 15 residues. V dropped 2 bases and J dropped 6; count of bases not matched to a gene: 6. The germline CDR1 and CDR2 sequences are SGHTA and FQGNSA. The CDR3 region is CASSLSRGQIQPQHF. CDR3 in DNA: TGTGCCAGCAGCTTATCCAGGGGGCAGATTCAGCCCCAGCATTTT.

The genes are TRBV6-2 or TRBV6-3 and TRBJ2-5; 8 bases line up with TRBD2. The CDR3 covers 13 residues. The junction had 4 bases not matched to a gene; V was cut back by 3 bases and J by 7 bases. Germline CDR1 and CDR2: MNHEY and SVGEGT. The CDR3 DNA reads as TGTGCCAGCAGTTATAGCGGGGTTAGGACCCAGTACTTC. As protein: CASSYSGVRTQYF.

The rearrangement links TRBV19 to TRBJ2-1; perhaps TRBD2 as D (5 bases). The CDR3 contains 15 residues. V was cut by 4 bases and J by 1 base, with 11 bases left in between. The V gene's germline CDR1 is LNHDA and CDR2 SQIVND (reference sequence). CDR3 sequence: CASSSRTVSYNEQFF. The CDR3 DNA reads TGTGCCAGTAGTAGCCGGACTGTTTCCTACAATGAGCAGTTCTTC.

The chain recombines TRBV7-2 with TRBJ1-1; D is ambiguous. The CDR3 sequence is 14 residues long. V was shortened by 5 bases and J by 8 bases, with 18 bases between the two germline ends. CDR1 and CDR2 from the germline V gene are SGHTA and FQGNSA. DNA for the CDR3: TGTGCCAGCAGCGAAACAAATAGGGTGGGGGAAGCTTTCTTT. It yields the protein CASSETNRVGEAFF.

The chain links TRBV4-3 to TRBJ1-1; D not certain. V lost 1 base, J lost 5 bases, and 17 bases lay in between. The CDR3 spans 16 residues. Germline-derived CDR1 and CDR2 are LGHNA and YSLEER. Here the CDR3 DNA reads TGCGCCAGCAGCCAAGCCCTCGGGATCGCCGGTACTGAAGCTTTCTTT. This encodes CASSQALGIAGTEAFF.

The CDR3 DNA sequence: TGTGCCAGCAGTTTACCGGTTGGATCCTACAATGAGCAGTTCTTC. Translated, it gives CASSLPVGSYNEQFF. This chain joins TRBV28 and TRBJ2-1; no firm D call. CDR1 and CDR2 (germline): MDHEN, SYDVKM. Trimming stripped 2 bases from V and 1 base from J, with 9 bases between. The CDR3 is 15 amino acids.

V is TRBV7-2 and J is TRBJ2-3; D unclear. Germline-derived CDR1 and CDR2 are SGHTA and FQGNSA. This CDR3 spans 14 amino acids. V gave up 5 bases and J gave up 4 bases, with 13 bases separating them. In DNA form, the CDR3 reads TGTGCCAGCAGCATTAGTAGAGGATCAGATACGCAGTATTTT. Amino acids: CASSISRGSDTQYF.

The chain combines TRBV19 with TRBJ2-7, with D hard to call. Trimming took 0 bases from V and 1 from J, leaving 7 bases between them. Germline V gene lookup returns CDR1 LNHDA and CDR2 SQIVND (reference sequence). The CDR3 has 14 amino acids. The CDR3 DNA sequence: TGTGCCAGTAGTATAGAGACCGAGTCCTACGAGCAGTACTTC. It specifies CASSIETESYEQYF.

The CDR3 bases are TGCGCCAGCAGCAACGACAGGGCTGGCTATGGCTACACCTTC. Translating it yields CASSNDRAGYGYTF. J is TRBJ1-2 and V is TRBV4-3; 7 bases align to TRBD1. The CDR3 extends over 14 amino acids. The trim removed 5 bases at V and 4 bases at J, leaving 7 bases unmatched. Germline V gives CDR1 LGHNA, CDR2 YSLEER.

This clone was seen a few times. The chain has TRBV5-1 and TRBJ2-1; D is ambiguous. Germline CDR1 is SGHRS and CDR2 is YFSETQ. CDR3 length: 13 amino acids. Trimming pared 0 bases from V and 8 bases from J, leaving 9 bases between. The CDR3 spells CASSLVYGYEQFF. DNA of the CDR3: TGCGCCAGCAGCTTGGTTTACGGGTATGAGCAGTTCTTC.

This clone occurred once. This chain connects TRBV7-2 to TRBJ1-1; D is undetermined. CDR3 length: 14 residues. V lost 0 bases and J 6 bases, leaving 11 bases between the germline ends. From germline, CDR1 is SGHTA and CDR2 FQGNSA. The CDR3 reads CASSLARGSAEAFF. CDR3 DNA: TGTGCCAGCAGCTTAGCACGGGGTAGCGCTGAAGCTTTCTTT. The whole variable domain, filled in from reference TRBV7-2 and TRBJ1-1, reads GAGVSQSPSNKVTEKGKDVELRCDPISGHTALYWYRQSLGQGLEFLIYFQGNSAPDKSGLPSDRFSAERTGGSVSTLTIQRTQQEDSAVYLCASSLARGSAEAFFGQGTRLTVV.

This clone is a singleton in its sample. The chain couples TRBV24-1 to TRBJ2-1, with 9 bases matching TRBD2. The CDR3 extends over 14 amino acids. Germline loops: CDR1 KGHDR, CDR2 SFDVKD. Trimming took 4 bases from V and 12 from J; bases not matched to a gene: 9. The CDR3, as DNA: TGTGCCACCAGTGACTACCTAGCGGGGCGCGGGCAGTTCTTC. It encodes CATSDYLAGRGQFF.

The V gene is TRBV29-1, the J gene TRBJ2-3; 8 bases are shared with TRBD2. The V segment lost 6 bases and the J segment 2 bases; nucleotides outside the gene matches: 10. Germline CDR1 is SQVTM and CDR2 is ANQGSEA. This CDR3 is built from 15 residues. For the CDR3, the DNA is TGCAGCGTCAACCTCCTAGCGGGTCTCACAGATACGCAGTATTTT. As protein: CSVNLLAGLTDTQYF.

The J gene is TRBJ2-5, the V gene TRBV6-1; 12 bases line up with TRBD2. After removal of 3 bases from V and 4 bases from J, the junction contained 9 bases not matched to a gene. The CDR3 covers 17 residues. Germline V gives CDR1 MNHNS, CDR2 SASEGT. DNA of the CDR3: TGTGCCAGCAGTGAGGGGGCCCTAGCGGGAGGGGGAGAGACCCAGTACTTC. It encodes CASSEGALAGGGETQYF.

This rearrangement joins TRBV9 to TRBJ2-2, with D perhaps matching TRBD1 (7 bases). The CDR3 is 15 amino acids. V dropped 4 bases and J dropped 4 bases, with 14 bases sitting between them. Germline-derived CDR1 and CDR2 are SGDLS and YYNGEE. The CDR3 coding sequence is TGTGCCAGCAGCCCACGACAGGGAGGCACCGGGGAGCTGTTTTTT. Translation: CASSPRQGGTGELFF.

DNA for the CDR3: TGTGCCAGCCAAGTACAAGTCGGGGGCGGGTACGAGCAGTACTTC. Translation gives CASQVQVGGGYEQYF. This chain links TRBV2 with TRBJ2-7, with D perhaps assigned TRBD1 or TRBD2 (6 bases each). Germline assignment: CDR1 SNHLY and CDR2 FYNNEI. With 8 bases removed from V and 4 bases from J, the gap between germline ends came to 21 bases. The CDR3 runs 15 residues.

The DNA for the CDR3 is TGTGCCAGCAGCTACCCGGGACTAGCGGGGGATAGGAATGAGCAGTTCTTC. Residues: CASSYPGLAGDRNEQFF. V usage is TRBV27 and J usage is TRBJ2-1; 14 nucleotides line up with TRBD2. Germline V gene data show CDR1 as MNHEY and CDR2 as SMNVEV (reference sequence). J lost 7 bases, V lost 6 bases, and 11 bases had no gene match. The CDR3 spans 17 residues.

V is TRBV28 and J is TRBJ1-4, with D perhaps matching TRBD1 (6 bases). V dropped 3 bases and J dropped 5 bases, with 13 bases sitting between them. The V gene's germline CDR1 is MDHEN and CDR2 SYDVKM. This CDR3 is built from 15 residues. The CDR3: CASSFFQGRNEKLFF. As DNA, the CDR3 is TGTGCCAGCAGTTTCTTCCAGGGGAGGAATGAAAAACTGTTTTTT.

This chain uses TRBV18 with TRBJ1-4; TRBD1 matches 8 bases. J lost 3 bases, V lost 5 bases, and 5 bases had no gene match. The germline CDR1 and CDR2 sequences are KGHSH and LQKENI. The CDR3 totals 15 residues. CDR3 sequence (DNA): TGTGCCAGCTCATTCCAGGGGGCTGCTAATGAAAAACTGTTTTTT. It encodes CASSFQGAANEKLFF.